The T cell receptor (beta chain) under discussion was sequenced for a study of cytomegalovirus exposure and HLA in healthy donors. Findings and caveats of the study: Trimming of TCR beta V- and J-genes showed a link, identified in a later analysis, to a missense DCLRE1C variant. Cytomegalovirus association was assigned to about 180 TCR beta chains. As a later analysis revealed, the rate of TCR association differed by HLA locus, with DRB1 most and HLA-C fewest.

Worth noting for this clone: No antigen is known for it.

The PCR contained 60 Vbeta and 13 Jbeta primers. Produced via immunoSEQ multiplex PCR; TCRdb's table is partial and in-frame only. The table lists 200,000 to 250,000 clones, more than 75% of them singletons, with roughly 1.3% in the top ten. CDR1 is MNHEY and CDR2 is SVGAGI in the germline V gene. J lost 4 bases, V lost 5 bases, and 10 bases had no gene match. CDR3 size: 15 residues. The chain couples TRBV6-5 to TRBJ2-7; 8 nucleotides agree with TRBD1. What was sequenced was PBMCs. This sequence was found in a human donor in good health. The CDR3 spells CASSSDRGLHYEQYF. In DNA form, the CDR3 reads TGTGCCAGCAGTAGTGACAGGGGCCTACATTACGAGCAGTACTTC.